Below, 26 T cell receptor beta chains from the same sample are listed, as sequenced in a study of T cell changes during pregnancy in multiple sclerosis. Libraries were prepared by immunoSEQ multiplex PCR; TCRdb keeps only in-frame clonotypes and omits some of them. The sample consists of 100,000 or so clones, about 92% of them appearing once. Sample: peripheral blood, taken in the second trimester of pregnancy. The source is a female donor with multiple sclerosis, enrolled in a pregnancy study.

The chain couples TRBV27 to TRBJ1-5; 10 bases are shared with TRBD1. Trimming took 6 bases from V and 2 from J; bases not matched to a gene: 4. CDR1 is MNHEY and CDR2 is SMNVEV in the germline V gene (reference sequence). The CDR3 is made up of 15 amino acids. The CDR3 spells CASRGTGAGNQPQHF. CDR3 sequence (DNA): TGTGCCAGCAGGGGGACAGGGGCCGGCAATCAGCCCCAGCATTTT.

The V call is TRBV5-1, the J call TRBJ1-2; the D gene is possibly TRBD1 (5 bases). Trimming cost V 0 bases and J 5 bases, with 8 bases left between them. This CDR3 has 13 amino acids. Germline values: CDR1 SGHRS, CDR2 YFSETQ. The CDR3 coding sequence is TGCGCCAGCAGCTTGGTCCAGGGATATGGCTACACCTTC. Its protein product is CASSLVQGYGYTF.

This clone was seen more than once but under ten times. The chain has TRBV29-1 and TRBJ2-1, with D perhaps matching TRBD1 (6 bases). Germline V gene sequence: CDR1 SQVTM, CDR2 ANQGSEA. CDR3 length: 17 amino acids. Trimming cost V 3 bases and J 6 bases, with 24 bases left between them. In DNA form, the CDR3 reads TGCAGCGTTGAGTTGGCCAGGGGCCCTCTAGGGAGCAATGAGCAGTTCTTC. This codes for CSVELARGPLGSNEQFF.

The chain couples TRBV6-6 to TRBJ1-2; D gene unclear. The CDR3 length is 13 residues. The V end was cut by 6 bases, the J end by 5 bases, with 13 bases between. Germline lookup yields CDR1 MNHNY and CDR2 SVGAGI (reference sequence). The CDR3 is CASRSPGEYGYTF. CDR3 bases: TGTGCCAGCAGAAGCCCCGGTGAATATGGCTACACCTTC.

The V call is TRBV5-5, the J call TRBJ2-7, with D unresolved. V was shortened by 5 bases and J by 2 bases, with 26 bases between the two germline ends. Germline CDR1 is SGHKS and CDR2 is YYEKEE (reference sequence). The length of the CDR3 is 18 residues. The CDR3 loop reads CASSPPRTLVAPAYEQYF. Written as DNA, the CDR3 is TGTGCCAGCAGTCCCCCTAGAACCTTAGTAGCCCCCGCCTACGAGCAGTACTTC. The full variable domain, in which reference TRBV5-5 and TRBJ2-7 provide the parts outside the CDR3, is DAGVTQSPTHLIKTRGQQVTLRCSPISGHKSVSWYQQVLGQGPQFIFQYYEKEERGRGNFPDRFSARQFPNYSSELNVNALLLGDSALYLCASSPPRTLVAPAYEQYFGPGTRLTVT.

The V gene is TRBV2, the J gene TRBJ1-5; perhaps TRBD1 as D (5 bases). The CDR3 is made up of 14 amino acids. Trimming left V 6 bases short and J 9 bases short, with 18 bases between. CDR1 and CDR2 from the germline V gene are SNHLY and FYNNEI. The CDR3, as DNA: TGTGCCAGCAGGGAACAGGTTACCTTCGGGCCCCAGCATTTT. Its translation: CASREQVTFGPQHF.

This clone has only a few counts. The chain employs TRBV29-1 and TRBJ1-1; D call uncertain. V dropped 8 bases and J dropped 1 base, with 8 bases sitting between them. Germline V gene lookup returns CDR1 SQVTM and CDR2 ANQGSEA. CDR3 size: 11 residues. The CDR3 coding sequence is TGCAGCTACGGGTGGAACACTGAAGCTTTCTTT. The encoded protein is CSYGWNTEAFF.

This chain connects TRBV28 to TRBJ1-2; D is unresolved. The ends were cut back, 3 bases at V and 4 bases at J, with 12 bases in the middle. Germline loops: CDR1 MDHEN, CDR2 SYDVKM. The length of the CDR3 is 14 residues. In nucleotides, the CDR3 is TGTGCCAGCAGTTTCCCCGGTTGGAGCTATGGCTACACCTTC. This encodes CASSFPGWSYGYTF.

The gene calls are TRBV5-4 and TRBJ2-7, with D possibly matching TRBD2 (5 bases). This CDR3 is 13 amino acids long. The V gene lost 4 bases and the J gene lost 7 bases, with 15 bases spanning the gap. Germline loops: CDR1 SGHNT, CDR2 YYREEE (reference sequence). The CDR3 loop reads CASSGGPLEEQYF. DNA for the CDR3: TGTGCCAGCAGCGGCGGGCCCCTAGAAGAGCAGTACTTC.

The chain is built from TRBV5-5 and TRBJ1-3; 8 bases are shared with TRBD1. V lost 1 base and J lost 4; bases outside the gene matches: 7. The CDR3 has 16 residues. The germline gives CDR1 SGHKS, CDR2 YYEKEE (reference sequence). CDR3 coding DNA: TGTGCCAGCAGCTTGAACATAGGGACAGGAGGAAACACCATATATTTT. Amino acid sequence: CASSLNIGTGGNTIYF.

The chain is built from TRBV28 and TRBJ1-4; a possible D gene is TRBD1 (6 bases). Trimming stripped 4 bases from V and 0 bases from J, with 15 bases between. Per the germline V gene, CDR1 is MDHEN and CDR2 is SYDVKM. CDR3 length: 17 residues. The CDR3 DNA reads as TGTGCCAGCAGTTCCCAGGGGCGCTGGACAACTAATGAAAAACTGTTTTTT. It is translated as CASSSQGRWTTNEKLFF. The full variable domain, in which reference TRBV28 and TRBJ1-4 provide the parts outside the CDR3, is DVKVTQSSRYLVKRTGEKVFLECVQDMDHENMFWYRQDPGLGLRLIYFSYDVKMKEKGDIPEGYSVSREKKERFSLILESASTNQTSMYLCASSSQGRWTTNEKLFFGSGTQLSVL.

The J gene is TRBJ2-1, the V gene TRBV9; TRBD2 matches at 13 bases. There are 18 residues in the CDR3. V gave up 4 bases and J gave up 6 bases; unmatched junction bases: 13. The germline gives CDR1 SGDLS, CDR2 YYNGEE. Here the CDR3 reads CASSLSPGGLAGSNEQFF. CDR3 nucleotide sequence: TGTGCCAGCAGCCTTTCACCGGGGGGACTAGCGGGAAGCAATGAGCAGTTCTTC. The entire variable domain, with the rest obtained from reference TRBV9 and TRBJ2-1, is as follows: DSGVTQTPKHLITATGQRVTLRCSPRSGDLSVYWYQQSLDQGLQFLIQYYNGEERAKGNILERFSAQQFPDLHSELNLSSLELGDSALYFCASSLSPGGLAGSNEQFFGPGTRLTVL.

The CDR3, as DNA: TGTGCCAGCAGTTTCCAGGACAGGGGGCGACAAGGCTACACCTTC. This translates into CASSFQDRGRQGYTF. This chain joins TRBV28 and TRBJ1-2, with TRBD1 matching 11 bases. The CDR3 spans 15 residues. The germline gives CDR1 MDHEN, CDR2 SYDVKM. Germline trimming cut 3 bases from V and 8 bases from J; bases unmatched to any gene: 8.

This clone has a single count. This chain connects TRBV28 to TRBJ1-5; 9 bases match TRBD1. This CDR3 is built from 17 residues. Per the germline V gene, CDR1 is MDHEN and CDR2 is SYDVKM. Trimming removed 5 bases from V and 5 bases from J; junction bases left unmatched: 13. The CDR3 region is CASSEPGTGRGDQPQHF. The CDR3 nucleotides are TGTGCCAGCAGTGAACCCGGGACAGGGAGAGGGGATCAGCCCCAGCATTTT.

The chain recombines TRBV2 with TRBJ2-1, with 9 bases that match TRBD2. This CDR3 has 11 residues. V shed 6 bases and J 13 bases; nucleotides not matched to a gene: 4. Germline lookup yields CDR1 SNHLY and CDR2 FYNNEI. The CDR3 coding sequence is TGTGCCAGCAGCGAGCGGGAGGCCCAGTTCTTC. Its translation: CASSEREAQFF.

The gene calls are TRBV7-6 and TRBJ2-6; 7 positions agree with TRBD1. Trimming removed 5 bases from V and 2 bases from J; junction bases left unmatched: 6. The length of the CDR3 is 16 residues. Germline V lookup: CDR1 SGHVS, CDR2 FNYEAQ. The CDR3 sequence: CASSGTTGAGANVLTF. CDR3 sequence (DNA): TGTGCCAGCAGCGGGACCACAGGGGCTGGGGCCAACGTCCTGACTTTC.

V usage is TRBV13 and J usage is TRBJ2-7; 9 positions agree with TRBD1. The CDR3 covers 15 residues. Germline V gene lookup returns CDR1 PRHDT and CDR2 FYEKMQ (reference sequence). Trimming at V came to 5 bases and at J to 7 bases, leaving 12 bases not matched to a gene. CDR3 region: CASSPLGQGGVEQYF. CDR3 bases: TGTGCCAGCAGCCCACTGGGACAGGGAGGGGTTGAGCAGTACTTC.

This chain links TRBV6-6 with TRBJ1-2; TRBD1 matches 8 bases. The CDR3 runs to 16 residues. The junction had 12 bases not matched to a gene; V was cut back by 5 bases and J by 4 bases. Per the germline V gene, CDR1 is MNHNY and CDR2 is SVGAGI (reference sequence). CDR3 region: CASSPQNLGTGYGYTF. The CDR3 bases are TGTGCCAGCAGTCCCCAAAATCTCGGGACAGGCTATGGCTACACCTTC.

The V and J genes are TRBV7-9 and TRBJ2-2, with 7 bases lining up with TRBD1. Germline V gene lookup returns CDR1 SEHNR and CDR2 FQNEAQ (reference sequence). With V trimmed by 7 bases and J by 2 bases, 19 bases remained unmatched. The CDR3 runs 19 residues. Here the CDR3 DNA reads TGTGCCAGCAACCGGGACAGAAAAGTGGAGTTAGCAAACACCGGGGAGCTGTTTTTT. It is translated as CASNRDRKVELANTGELFF.

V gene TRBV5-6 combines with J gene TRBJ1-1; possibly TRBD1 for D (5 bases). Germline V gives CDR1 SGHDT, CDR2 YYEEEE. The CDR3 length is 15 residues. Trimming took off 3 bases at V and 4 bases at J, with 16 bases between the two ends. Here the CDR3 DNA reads TGTGCCAGCAGCTCGCCAATCGGAAGGGGCACTGAAGCTTTCTTT. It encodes CASSSPIGRGTEAFF.

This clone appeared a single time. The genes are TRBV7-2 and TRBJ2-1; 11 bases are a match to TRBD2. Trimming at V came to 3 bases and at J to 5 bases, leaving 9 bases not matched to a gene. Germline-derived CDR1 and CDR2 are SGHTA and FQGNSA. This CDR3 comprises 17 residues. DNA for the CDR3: TGTGCCAGCAGCTTCCAGCCTAGCGGGGGGAGGAACAATGAGCAGTTCTTC. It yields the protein CASSFQPSGGRNNEQFF. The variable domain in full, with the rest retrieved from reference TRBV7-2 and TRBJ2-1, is GAGVSQSPSNKVTEKGKDVELRCDPISGHTALYWYRQSLGQGLEFLIYFQGNSAPDKSGLPSDRFSAERTGGSVSTLTIQRTQQEDSAVYLCASSFQPSGGRNNEQFFGPGTRLTVL.

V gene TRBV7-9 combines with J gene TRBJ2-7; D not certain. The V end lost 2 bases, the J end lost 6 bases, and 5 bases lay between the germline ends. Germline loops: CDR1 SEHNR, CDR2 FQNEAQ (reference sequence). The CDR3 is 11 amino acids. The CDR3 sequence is CASSLSGEQYF. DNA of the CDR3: TGTGCCAGCAGCTTATCGGGCGAGCAGTACTTC.

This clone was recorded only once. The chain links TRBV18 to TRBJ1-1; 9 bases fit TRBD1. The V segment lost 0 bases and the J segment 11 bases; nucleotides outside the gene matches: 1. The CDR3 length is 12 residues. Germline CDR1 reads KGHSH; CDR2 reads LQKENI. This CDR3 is CASSPPDRGAFF. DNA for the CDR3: TGTGCCAGCTCACCACCCGACAGGGGGGCTTTCTTT.

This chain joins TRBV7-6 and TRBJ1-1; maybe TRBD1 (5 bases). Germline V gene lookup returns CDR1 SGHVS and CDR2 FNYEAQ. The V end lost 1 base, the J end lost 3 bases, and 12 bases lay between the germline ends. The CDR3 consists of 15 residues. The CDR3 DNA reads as TGTGCCAGCAGCTTAGTTGACAGCCGGGACACTGAAGCTTTCTTT. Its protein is CASSLVDSRDTEAFF.

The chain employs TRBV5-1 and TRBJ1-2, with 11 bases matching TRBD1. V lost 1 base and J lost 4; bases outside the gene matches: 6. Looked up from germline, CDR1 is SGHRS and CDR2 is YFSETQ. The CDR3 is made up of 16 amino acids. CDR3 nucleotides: TGCGCCAGCAGCTTGAGTCTGGGACAGGGGGGCTATGGCTACACCTTC. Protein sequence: CASSLSLGQGGYGYTF.

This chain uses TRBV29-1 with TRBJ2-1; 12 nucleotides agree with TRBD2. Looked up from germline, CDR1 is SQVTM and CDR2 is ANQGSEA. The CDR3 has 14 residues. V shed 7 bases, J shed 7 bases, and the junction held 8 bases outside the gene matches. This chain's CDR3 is CSGATSGSANEQFF. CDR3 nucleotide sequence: TGCAGCGGAGCGACTAGCGGGAGTGCAAATGAGCAGTTCTTC.